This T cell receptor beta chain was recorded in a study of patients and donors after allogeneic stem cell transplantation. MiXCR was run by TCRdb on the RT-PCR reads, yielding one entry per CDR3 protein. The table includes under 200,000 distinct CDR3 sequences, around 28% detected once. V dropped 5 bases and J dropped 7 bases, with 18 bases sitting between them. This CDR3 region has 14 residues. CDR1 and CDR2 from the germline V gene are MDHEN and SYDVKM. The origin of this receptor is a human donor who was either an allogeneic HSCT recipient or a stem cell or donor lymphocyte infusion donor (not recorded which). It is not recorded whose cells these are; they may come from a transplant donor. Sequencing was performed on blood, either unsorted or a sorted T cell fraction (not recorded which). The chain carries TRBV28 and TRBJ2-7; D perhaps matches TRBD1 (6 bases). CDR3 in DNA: TGTGCCAGCAGTCTTTACAGGGTTCGGGGTGAGCAGTACTTC. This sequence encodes CASSLYRVRGEQYF.